The 20 T cell receptor beta chains given below trace back to one sample, sequenced in a study of T cells in pancreatic ductal adenocarcinoma. Surgery without prior neoadjuvant therapy was the treatment of the selected pancreatic ductal adenocarcinoma patients. Profiling relied on immunoSEQ multiplex PCR, and the TCRdb table lists in-frame clones only, not all of them. The repertoire holds roughly 100,000 clones, with roughly 96% as singletons. What was sequenced was PBMCs. These receptors were taken from a human donor with pancreatic ductal adenocarcinoma.

The chain couples TRBV30 to TRBJ2-1; TRBD2 is a possible D gene (6 bases). The CDR3 sequence is 11 residues long. Looked up from germline, CDR1 is GTSNPN and CDR2 is SVGIG (reference sequence). V was trimmed by 5 bases and J by 9 bases, leaving 11 bases between them. As DNA, the CDR3 is TGTGCCTGGGGCCTCGGGGGTGAGCAGTTCTTC. Translation: CAWGLGGEQFF.

The rearrangement links TRBV30 to TRBJ1-4, with 7 positions matching TRBD1. From germline, CDR1 is GTSNPN and CDR2 SVGIG (reference sequence). The CDR3 contains 13 residues. V lost 2 bases, J lost 5 bases, and 2 bases stayed unmatched. Written as DNA, the CDR3 is TGTGCCTGGAGTTGGGACAGAAATGAAAAACTGTTTTTT. It is translated as CAWSWDRNEKLFF.

The rearrangement joins TRBV2 to TRBJ2-2, with D uncertain. Germline V gene data show CDR1 as SNHLY and CDR2 as FYNNEI. The V gene lost 7 bases and the J gene lost 5 bases, with 14 bases spanning the gap. The CDR3 extends over 14 amino acids. The CDR3 loop reads CASIAERGTGELFF. The DNA for the CDR3 is TGTGCCAGCATTGCGGAGCGTGGAACCGGGGAGCTGTTTTTT.

This chain joins TRBV28 and TRBJ1-5, with a tentative D call TRBD1 (6 bases). Germline CDR1 is MDHEN and CDR2 is SYDVKM. The ends were cut back, 11 bases at V and 3 bases at J, with 20 bases in the middle. The CDR3 extends over 15 amino acids. CDR3 amino acids: CAGKRRGGPNQPQHF. In DNA, the CDR3 is TGTGCCGGGAAACGAAGGGGGGGGCCCAATCAGCCCCAGCATTTT.

This chain links TRBV7-8 with TRBJ2-3; 11 bases map to TRBD2. Germline assignment: CDR1 SGHVS and CDR2 FQNEAQ. The CDR3 contains 17 residues. With V trimmed by 4 bases and J by 2 bases, 8 bases remained unmatched. Written as DNA, the CDR3 is TGTGCCAGCAGCTCCCGACGACTAGCGGGAAACACAGATACGCAGTATTTT. Translation gives CASSSRRLAGNTDTQYF.

V usage is TRBV6-5 and J usage is TRBJ1-2; 10 bases line up with TRBD1. The CDR3 runs 16 residues. Trimming at V came to 2 bases and at J to 4 bases, leaving 7 bases not matched to a gene. Germline V CDR1 and CDR2: MNHEY, SVGAGI. Here the CDR3 reads CASSYPPGQGFYGYTF. Here the CDR3 DNA reads TGTGCCAGCAGTTACCCGCCGGGACAGGGGTTCTATGGCTACACCTTC.

This clone was seen a single time. This sequence joins TRBV29-1 and TRBJ2-3, with TRBD2 matching 8 bases. The germline CDR1 and CDR2 sequences are SQVTM and ANQGSEA. CDR3 length equals 15 residues. V lost 6 bases and J lost 2; bases outside the gene matches: 10. CDR3 nucleotides: TGCAGCGTCGCCTTGCTAGCGGGCTTCACAGATACGCAGTATTTT. This sequence encodes CSVALLAGFTDTQYF.

The rearrangement uses TRBV28 and TRBJ1-5; 8 bases line up with TRBD1. CDR1 is MDHEN, CDR2 SYDVKM, per germline. V was pared by 6 bases and J by 6 bases, with 10 bases of the junction left unmatched. The CDR3 extends over 15 amino acids. The CDR3 loop reads CASRETGAQGQPQHF. DNA of the CDR3: TGTGCCAGCAGGGAGACAGGGGCGCAGGGTCAGCCCCAGCATTTT.

This rearrangement joins TRBV2 to TRBJ1-2; possibly TRBD1 for D (5 bases). Germline values: CDR1 SNHLY, CDR2 FYNNEI. The V end lost 3 bases, the J end lost 4 bases, and 12 bases lay between the germline ends. CDR3 length: 14 residues. CDR3 in amino acids: CASSEGGVSYGYTF. The CDR3 region has the DNA TGTGCCAGCAGTGAGGGGGGTGTAAGCTATGGCTACACCTTC.

V and J are TRBV27 and TRBJ2-1; 9 bases line up with TRBD2. Germline-derived CDR1 and CDR2 are MNHEY and SMNVEV (reference sequence). CDR3 length: 16 amino acids. V was pared by 2 bases and J by 7 bases, with 9 bases of the junction left unmatched. The CDR3 spells CASSLGFGTSRNEQFF. In nucleotides, the CDR3 is TGTGCCAGCAGTTTAGGCTTCGGGACTAGCAGAAATGAGCAGTTCTTC.

The chain combines TRBV7-8 with TRBJ2-1; 12 bases line up with TRBD2. Per germline, CDR1 SGHVS and CDR2 FQNEAQ. V trimming: 5 bases; J trimming: 8 bases; junction bases outside the gene matches: 7. The CDR3 extends over 15 amino acids. The CDR3 coding sequence is TGTGCCAGCAGCCCTCAGACTAGCGGGAGCGATGAGCAGTTCTTC. Protein sequence: CASSPQTSGSDEQFF.

The rearrangement joins TRBV9 to TRBJ2-2; D remains ambiguous. Germline V gene sequence: CDR1 SGDLS, CDR2 YYNGEE. The CDR3 is made up of 16 amino acids. With 4 bases removed from V and 0 bases from J, the gap between germline ends came to 13 bases. The CDR3 nucleotides read TGTGCCAGCAGCAAGTCAGTGGCGGCGAACACCGGGGAGCTGTTTTTT. Residues: CASSKSVAANTGELFF.

The chain is built from TRBV11-2 and TRBJ2-1, with 7 nucleotides matching TRBD2. The CDR3 has 17 residues. CDR1 and CDR2 from the germline V gene are SGHAT and FQNNGV. V lost 1 base to trimming and J lost 6 bases; unmatched junction nucleotides: 12. CDR3 coding DNA: TGTGCCAGCAGCTTAGGTTGGCGGGAGCGCTTCCCCAATGAGCAGTTCTTC. Translating gives CASSLGWRERFPNEQFF. Combining the CDR3 with reference TRBV11-2 and TRBJ2-1 gives the whole variable domain EAGVAQSPRYKIIEKRQSVAFWCNPISGHATLYWYQQILGQGPKLLIQFQNNGVVDDSQLPKDRFSAERLKGVDSTLKIQPAKLEDSAVYLCASSLGWRERFPNEQFFGPGTRLTVL.

The chain uses TRBV5-8 and TRBJ2-5, with TRBD1 matching over 8 bases. There are 15 residues in the CDR3. With 2 bases clipped from V and 5 bases from J, the junction kept 8 bases outside the gene matches. Looked up from germline, CDR1 is SGHTS and CDR2 is YDEGEE. The CDR3 DNA follows: TGTGCCAGCAGCTTTTACAGGGGGTATGGGGAGACCCAGTACTTC. It yields the protein CASSFYRGYGETQYF.

The chain is built from TRBV19 and TRBJ2-7; D may be TRBD1 (5 bases). CDR1 is LNHDA and CDR2 is SQIVND in the germline V gene (reference sequence). The CDR3 has 11 amino acids. With 8 bases removed from V and 3 bases from J, the gap between germline ends came to 8 bases. DNA of the CDR3: TGTGCCAGTGCTGACAGCTACGAGCAGTACTTC. It yields the protein CASADSYEQYF.

J is TRBJ1-1 and V is TRBV5-1; 8 positions match TRBD1. The CDR3 covers 14 residues. The germline V gene has CDR1 SGHRS and CDR2 YFSETQ. J gave up 1 base and V 4 bases, and 3 bases lay outside the gene matches. The CDR3 DNA reads as TGCGCCAGCAGCCAGGACAGGGCGAACACTGAAGCTTTCTTT. Translated: CASSQDRANTEAFF.

The J gene is TRBJ2-3, the V gene TRBV28, with 15 bases aligning to TRBD2. V shed 2 bases and J 6 bases; nucleotides not matched to a gene: 12. CDR3 length: 19 residues. Germline lookup yields CDR1 MDHEN and CDR2 SYDVKM. The CDR3, as DNA: TGTGCCAGCAGTTTAACCCCGGGGACTAGCGGGAGGTGGATGGATACGCAGTATTTT. Its protein is CASSLTPGTSGRWMDTQYF.

The rearrangement links TRBV4-3 to TRBJ1-2; tentatively, D is TRBD1 (6 bases). Germline-derived CDR1 and CDR2 are LGHNA and YSLEER. Trimming pared 2 bases from V and 5 bases from J, leaving 12 bases between. The CDR3 extends over 14 amino acids. The DNA for the CDR3 is TGCGCCAGCAGCCAAAAATGGACAGTATATGGCTACACCTTC. Protein product: CASSQKWTVYGYTF.

This clone showed up just once. CDR3 DNA sequence: TGTGCCAGCAGTCCTTATAGCTCTGGGGCCAACGTCCTGACTTTC. This gives the protein CASSPYSSGANVLTF. This chain connects TRBV7-9 to TRBJ2-6; D is undetermined. V lost 6 bases, J lost 0 bases, and 9 bases lay in between. The CDR3 is made up of 15 amino acids. Germline V gene data show CDR1 as SEHNR and CDR2 as FQNEAQ (reference sequence).

The gene calls are TRBV25-1 and TRBJ1-1; the match to TRBD1 covers 7 bases. Germline CDR1 reads MGHDK; CDR2 reads SYGVNS. The CDR3 runs 16 residues. Trimming at V came to 4 bases and at J to 4 bases, leaving 12 bases not matched to a gene. The CDR3 loop reads CASSGNAGQEGTEAFF. The CDR3 DNA follows: TGTGCCAGCAGTGGGAATGCCGGACAGGAGGGCACTGAAGCTTTCTTT.